This TCR beta chain is from a study of shared clonotypes between healthy human individuals (dated by TCRdb to the early 2020s). Context from the whole study: A couple of women and a few men aged 18 to 49 years were included in the cohort. For each donor, CD4 naive and CD4 memory were each given three plates, CD8 naive was given two plates, and CD8 memory was given one plate. To estimate repertoire size and how much clonotype sharing occurs between individuals, the study deeply sequenced the blood TCR repertoires of about five healthy adults. To increase sequencing depth and limit assay-specific biases, TCR repertoire library preparation and sequencing were carried out by different laboratories using diverse techniques. Between about 0.8 and 8.9 billion PBMCs per donor were obtained by leukapheresis. General findings and caveats noted by the study authors: Estimated clonotype richness was generally larger for naive than for memory subsets. Because the study included only a small number of donors, the genetic and exposure-history diversity represented was limited. Pairwise subsampling led to the expectation that sequencing depth would affect the degree of clonotype sharing among donors. When several donors were compared, the shared fraction of clonotypes was around 5.1% for naive CD4, around 4% for naive CD8, 2.3% for memory CD4, and roughly 0.43% for memory CD8. Incomplete sequencing was indicated by rarefaction of sorted-subset datasets, despite the large sequencing depth. Sampling was restricted to blood, and TCR repertoires in tissues likely differ from the TCR repertoires found in blood. Clonotypes shared by all four sorted-subset donors showed higher generation probabilities than non-shared clonotypes.

TCR CDR3 regions were amplified from genomic DNA by multiplex PCR using the deep immunoSEQ assay. Genomic DNA extracted from each cell subset was distributed evenly over all wells of several immunoSEQ 96-well plates, and each plate served as one replicate. For sorted subsets, each replicate PCR was loaded with about 0.2 ug genomic DNA, equivalent to 30,000 or so T cell genomes. Purified libraries were measured with a Qubit 3.0 fluorometer, size-checked on a Bioanalyzer 2100, and measured again with the KAPA Library Quantification kit. Every immunoSEQ 96-well plate was sequenced on a separate single-read 150-cycle Illumina NextSeq 550 flow cell. In the original analysis: Because the immunoSEQ output included only junctional sequences and no quality scores, the filtering could not be the same as the filtering used for full-length reads. Sequences were annotated with PyIR, a Python wrapper for IgBLAST v1.9, and V/J genes and CDR3 were assigned using IMGT germline references. Any read was removed if the V/J assignment was weak (E-value above 1e-6), the CDR3 was missing, or the read contained stop codons, out-of-frame junctions, or ambiguous translated residues. V3J clonotypes were defined by identical inferred V gene, J gene, and CDR3 amino acid sequence. Percentage overlap between repertoires was calculated by dividing the number of shared unique clonotypes by the size of the smaller repertoire. Richness of each repertoire was evaluated using RTK rarefaction, the Chao1 estimator, and Recon v2.1 estimates of unobserved clonotypes. For all TCRbeta clonotypes obtained by the gDNA method from several donors, generation probabilities were computed with OLGA. TCRdb took over this immuneACCESS table, retaining in-frame rearrangements with V and J assigned. Such tables are incomplete; in checked studies, under half of the missing clones stem from an unresolved V gene, and the remainder is unexplained. V and J calls and clone size are copied from that table; D and trimming were computed from the DNA. Recorded for this sample are about 1.9 million clones; roughly 93% of them occurred a single time. Jointly, the top ten make up approximately 1.6% of the sample.

Worth noting for this clone: Its target antigen remains unknown. Per-base qualities were not stored, and no clone one base away is much larger.

For the CD8 naive samples, CD45RO-negative cells were positively selected for CCR7, yielding a CD45RA+CCR7+ population from which TemRA cells were excluded. Healthy HIV-negative adults with no recently reported acute infections or vaccinations were included as donors. Every donor was a Caucasian adult living in Nashville, Tennessee, USA. After blood collection by leukapheresis, PBMCs were isolated using Ficoll-Histopaque density gradient centrifugation and then cryopreserved in the vapor phase of liquid nitrogen. Purity and quantity of every magnetically sorted T cell population were checked by analytical flow cytometry. Genomic DNA was isolated from every sorted fraction and measured by UV absorbance on a Nanodrop 2000c. Based on the germline V gene, the CDR1 and CDR2 sequences are MNHNS and SASEGT. CDR3 length: 14 amino acids, cysteine to phenylalanine. Here the CDR3 DNA is all that survives: 42 bases in frame from base 1. V is reduced by 2 bases and J by 4 bases, leaving a spacing of 11 bases between them.

Sequencing was carried out using naive CD8+ T cells from PBMCs. Reading the label with the study, this specimen's cell subset or site is: CD45RA+CCR7+. This clonotype was obtained from a man between 18 and 29 years old in good health. Some clones in this sample may be carry-over from other donors' samples. This receptor chain uses TRBV6-1 and TRBJ1-1; the D segment could be TRBD1, given 5 matching bases. The CDR3 has the sequence CASSERGVGTEAFF. Read as DNA, the sequence is TGTGCCAGCAGTGAACGGGGGGTTGGCACTGAAGCTTTCTTT.